These 32 T cell receptor beta chains came from one sample sequenced in a study of T cell responses to AZD1222 COVID-19 vaccine. Only in-frame clones appear in the TCRdb table, and some are missing; sequencing was by immunoSEQ multiplex PCR. In the table there are 80,000 or so clones, 90% to 95% of which are singletons. The material was peripheral blood, obtained on day 0 of MenACWY control vaccination. All receptors come from an adult in good health.

The V call is TRBV2, the J call TRBJ1-2; perhaps TRBD1 as D (5 bases). The CDR3 runs to 13 residues. CDR1 and CDR2 from the germline V gene are SNHLY and FYNNEI. Trimming cost V 4 bases and J 8 bases, with 14 bases left between them. The CDR3 DNA is TGTGCCAGCAGTGGGGACCTAGCAGACGGCTACACCTTC. Its translation is CASSGDLADGYTF.

The chain links TRBV15 to TRBJ1-2; D is perhaps TRBD1 (5 bases). The V and J ends lost 0 bases and 7 bases respectively, with 15 bases between them. Germline CDR1 reads LNHNV; CDR2 reads YYDKDF (reference sequence). The CDR3 loop spans 15 amino acids. The CDR3 protein is CATSRDQVGATGYTF. CDR3 DNA sequence: TGTGCCACCAGCAGAGATCAAGTAGGGGCAACTGGCTACACCTTC.

The genes are TRBV9 and TRBJ2-7; 8 bases are shared with TRBD2. Trimming cost V 5 bases and J 3 bases; bases outside gene matches: 7. The CDR3 consists of 14 residues. CDR1 and CDR2 (germline): SGDLS, YYNGEE. CDR3 nucleotides: TGTGCCAGCAGTGCAACCGGGGGGGGCTACGAGCAGTACTTC. Protein sequence: CASSATGGGYEQYF.

With respect to this clone: Sequence at one end of the junction differs from germline and may be a read error. The chain is built from TRBV7-7 and TRBJ1-5; D ambiguous. CDR3 length: 15 amino acids. CDR1 SSHAT and CDR2 FNYEAQ come from the germline V gene (reference sequence). CDR3: CASSLGSDPNQPQHF. The CDR3 DNA follows: TGTGCTAGCAGCTTAGGTTCAGATCCCAATCAGCCCCAGCATTTT.

The V and J genes are TRBV29-1 and TRBJ2-5; no firm D call. The V end was cut by 7 bases, the J end by 2 bases, with 11 bases between. Germline values: CDR1 SQVTM, CDR2 ANQGSEA. This CDR3 is built from 12 residues. The CDR3 DNA is TGCAGCGGTGGTGAGGCACAAGAGACCCAGTACTTC. It is translated as CSGGEAQETQYF. Drawing the rest from reference TRBV29-1 and TRBJ2-5, the complete variable domain is SAVISQKPSRDICQRGTSLTIQCQVDSQVTMMFWYRQQPGQSLTLIATANQGSEATYESGFVIDKFPISRPNLTFSTLTVSNMSPEDSSIYLCSGGEAQETQYFGPGTRLLVL.

This chain joins TRBV7-6 and TRBJ1-1; D ambiguous. This CDR3 contains 13 residues. CDR1 SGHVS and CDR2 FNYEAQ come from the germline V gene. V was trimmed by 4 bases and J by 8 bases, leaving 14 bases between them. The CDR3 DNA sequence: TGTGCCAGCAGCTCCGGCATGGGTGCGGAAGCTTTCTTT. Its translation is CASSSGMGAEAFF.

This clone was counted a few times. This chain links TRBV11-3 with TRBJ2-1; no clear D. The CDR3 contains 12 residues. Germline V gene data show CDR1 as SGHNT and CDR2 as YENEEA. Trimming removed 3 bases from V and 6 bases from J, with 6 bases in between. The chain's CDR3 is CASSLAANEQFF. In DNA form, the CDR3 reads TGTGCCAGCAGCTTGGCGGCCAATGAGCAGTTCTTC.

The rearrangement uses TRBV5-4 and TRBJ2-7; 7 bases map to TRBD1. Looked up from germline, CDR1 is SGHNT and CDR2 is YYREEE (reference sequence). After removal of 0 bases from V and 1 base from J, the junction contained 4 bases not matched to a gene. The CDR3 spans 15 residues. DNA for the CDR3: TGTGCCAGCAGCTTGGCGGGACAGCGATCCTACGAGCAGTACTTC. This encodes CASSLAGQRSYEQYF.

The rearrangement joins TRBV6-5 to TRBJ1-5, with no clear D. CDR1 and CDR2 from the germline V gene are MNHEY and SVGAGI. The CDR3 covers 13 residues. V was clipped by 1 base and J by 6 bases, with 7 bases between them. The CDR3 sequence is CASSYFIGQPQHF. Here the CDR3 DNA reads TGTGCCAGCAGTTACTTTATTGGTCAGCCCCAGCATTTT.

The chain carries TRBV12-5 and TRBJ2-7; 10 bases line up with TRBD2. Germline values: CDR1 LGHNT, CDR2 FRNRAP. This CDR3 is 14 amino acids long. J was trimmed by 3 bases and V by 7 bases; bases with no gene match: 6. CDR3 nucleotides: TGTGCTAGTGCCAGGACTAGCGGTAGCTACGAGCAGTACTTC. Translated: CASARTSGSYEQYF.

The chain is built from TRBV12-3 or TRBV12-4 and TRBJ1-2, with D perhaps TRBD1 (5 bases). V shed 6 bases and J shed 6 bases, with 14 bases lying between them. CDR3 length equals 13 residues. The CDR3 DNA reads as TGTGCCAGCAGCGACCACAGGACACATGGCTACACCTTC. It translates to CASSDHRTHGYTF.

The chain combines TRBV11-2 with TRBJ1-1; tentative D call: TRBD1 (5 bases). Deletions cut 2 bases from V and 2 bases from J, with 12 bases between. Per the germline V gene, CDR1 is SGHAT and CDR2 is FQNNGV. The CDR3 sequence is 15 residues long. The CDR3 here is CASSLNGALNTEAFF. In DNA, the CDR3 is TGTGCCAGCAGCTTAAACGGGGCCTTAAACACTGAAGCTTTCTTT.

This chain links TRBV19 with TRBJ1-2; no reliable D call. Germline CDR1 and CDR2: LNHDA and SQIVND (reference sequence). Trimming removed 1 base at V and 1 base at J, with 10 bases between. The CDR3 runs to 15 residues. The CDR3 nucleotides are TGTGCCAGTAGTATAGCCCTGGACCTTAACTATGGCTACACCTTC. This translates into CASSIALDLNYGYTF.

The chain carries TRBV15 and TRBJ2-1; D is perhaps TRBD2 (7 bases). Germline V gene lookup returns CDR1 LNHNV and CDR2 YYDKDF (reference sequence). The CDR3 is made up of 14 amino acids. Trimming left V 5 bases short and J 3 bases short, with 11 bases between. The CDR3 region is CATSGGGSYNEQFF. CDR3 nucleotide sequence: TGTGCCACCAGCGGGGGGGGCAGCTACAATGAGCAGTTCTTC.

The chain has TRBV27 and TRBJ1-6; unclear D gene. Germline assignment: CDR1 MNHEY and CDR2 SMNVEV (reference sequence). V lost 2 bases to trimming and J lost 5 bases, with 10 bases between them. This CDR3 is 15 amino acids long. CDR3 in amino acids: CASSLTRPNNSPLHF. The CDR3 DNA follows: TGTGCCAGCAGTTTAACTCGACCAAATAATTCACCCCTCCACTTT.

This sequence joins TRBV30 and TRBJ1-3; D unclear. The V gene lost 4 bases and the J gene lost 4 bases, with 8 bases spanning the gap. Germline V lookup: CDR1 GTSNPN, CDR2 SVGIG (reference sequence). This CDR3 contains 12 residues. The CDR3 DNA reads TGTGCCTGGACTCCGGGGGGAAACACCATATATTTT. Encoded protein: CAWTPGGNTIYF.

The rearrangement links TRBV2 to TRBJ2-7, with 11 bases aligning to TRBD2. CDR1 and CDR2 (germline): SNHLY, FYNNEI. The CDR3 spans 16 residues. The junction had 14 bases not matched to a gene; V was cut back by 10 bases and J by 3 bases. In nucleotides, the CDR3 is TGTGCCACTATGGGGCTAGCGGGAGGATCCCTCTACGAGCAGTACTTC. Encoded protein: CATMGLAGGSLYEQYF. The full variable domain, in which reference TRBV2 and TRBJ2-7 provide the parts outside the CDR3, is EPEVTQTPSHQVTQMGQEVILRCVPISNHLYFYWYRQILGQKVEFLVSFYNNEISEKSEIFDDQFSVERPDGSNFTLKIRSTKLEDSAMYFCATMGLAGGSLYEQYFGPGTRLTVT.

The chain joins TRBV6-2 or TRBV6-3 to TRBJ1-2; TRBD1 might be the D (5 bases). This CDR3 spans 16 amino acids. Germline V CDR1 and CDR2: MNHEY, SVGEGT. Trimming took 6 bases from V and 5 from J, leaving 22 bases between them. The CDR3 region has the DNA TGTGCCAGCAGCCCTAATTTCCCACGGCGGGGGTATGGCTACACCTTC. This sequence encodes CASSPNFPRRGYGYTF.

This rearrangement joins TRBV19 to TRBJ1-4, with TRBD1 as a possible D gene (5 bases). Germline CDR1 is LNHDA and CDR2 is SQIVND (reference sequence). There are 13 residues in the CDR3. Trimming took 7 bases from V and 6 from J, leaving 12 bases between them. Here the CDR3 DNA reads TGTGCCAGTACGAGACAGAGGGATGAAAAACTGTTTTTT. This gives the protein CASTRQRDEKLFF.

V and J are TRBV5-6 and TRBJ2-7; 7 bases align to TRBD1. Per germline, CDR1 SGHDT and CDR2 YYEEEE. This CDR3 region has 12 residues. V lost 3 bases, J lost 7 bases, and 4 bases stayed unmatched. The CDR3 reads CASSSLQGEQYF. The CDR3 DNA is TGTGCCAGCAGCTCCTTACAGGGGGAGCAGTACTTC.

CDR3: CASSIQTAANYGYTF. In nucleotides, the CDR3 is TGTGCCAGTAGTATACAGACAGCAGCTAACTATGGCTACACCTTC. The chain couples TRBV19 to TRBJ1-2; D perhaps matches TRBD1 (5 bases). The CDR3 consists of 15 residues. The germline gives CDR1 LNHDA, CDR2 SQIVND (reference sequence). Trimming shortened V by 2 bases and J by 0 bases, and 10 bases separated the two germline ends. Together with reference TRBV19 and TRBJ1-2, the CDR3 gives the full variable domain: DGGITQSPKYLFRKEGQNVTLSCEQNLNHDAMYWYRQDPGQGLRLIYYSQIVNDFQKGDIAEGYSVSREKKESFPLTVTSAQKNPTAFYLCASSIQTAANYGYTFGSGTRLTVV.

The chain has TRBV19 and TRBJ1-2; D call uncertain. The CDR3 extends over 15 amino acids. Looked up from germline, CDR1 is LNHDA and CDR2 is SQIVND (reference sequence). The V end was cut by 6 bases, the J end by 0 bases, with 14 bases between. CDR3: CASSPGVGANYGYTF. CDR3 DNA: TGTGCCAGTAGCCCGGGAGTGGGAGCTAACTATGGCTACACCTTC.

This clone has just one count. This chain joins TRBV28 and TRBJ2-7, with TRBD1 as a possible D gene (7 bases). CDR3 length equals 17 residues. The germline V gene has CDR1 MDHEN and CDR2 SYDVKM. V was shortened by 1 base and J by 2 bases, with 18 bases between the two germline ends. The CDR3 here is CASSLSPRGRTTYEQYF. For the CDR3, the DNA is TGTGCCAGCAGTTTATCTCCCAGGGGGAGGACTACCTACGAGCAGTACTTC.

This clone was observed once. The chain employs TRBV9 and TRBJ1-2; D is undetermined. The ends were cut back, 7 bases at V and 8 bases at J, with 12 bases in the middle. This CDR3 comprises 11 residues. Per the germline V gene, CDR1 is SGDLS and CDR2 is YYNGEE. CDR3 in amino acids: CASHSAGGYTF. Written as DNA, the CDR3 is TGTGCCAGCCACTCGGCGGGAGGCTACACCTTC.

The rearrangement uses TRBV20-1 and TRBJ2-1; 12 nucleotides line up with TRBD2. The J segment lost 7 bases and the V segment lost 3 bases, leaving 7 bases of the junction unmatched. In germline, CDR1 is DFQATT, CDR2 SNEGSKA (reference sequence). The CDR3 contains 15 residues. The CDR3 spells CSASPTSGRRNEQFF. The CDR3 bases are TGCAGTGCTAGTCCAACTAGCGGGAGGCGGAATGAGCAGTTCTTC.

The chain combines TRBV29-1 with TRBJ2-5, with TRBD2 identical over 7 bases. V was clipped by 0 bases and J by 3 bases; unmatched bases: 13. Germline-derived CDR1 and CDR2 are SQVTM and ANQGSEA. The CDR3 spans 17 residues. The CDR3 is CSVEDDFSAGREETQYF. CDR3 DNA: TGCAGCGTTGAAGATGACTTTTCAGCTGGGAGGGAAGAGACCCAGTACTTC.

V and J are TRBV5-5 and TRBJ1-1, with D perhaps TRBD1 (6 bases). The CDR3 length is 13 residues. Trimming shortened V by 2 bases and J by 3 bases, and 8 bases separated the two germline ends. Per the germline V gene, CDR1 is SGHKS and CDR2 is YYEKEE (reference sequence). CDR3 bases: TGTGCCAGCAGCTTTTCAGGGGACACTGAAGCTTTCTTT. This sequence encodes CASSFSGDTEAFF.

This clone was recorded once. The gene calls are TRBV27 and TRBJ2-7; TRBD1 matches 8 bases. The CDR3 consists of 13 residues. Germline V lookup: CDR1 MNHEY, CDR2 SMNVEV (reference sequence). Unmatched junction bases numbered 6, after V lost 5 bases and J lost 6 bases. The CDR3 reads CASSGDRMGEQYF. In DNA, the CDR3 is TGTGCCAGCAGTGGGGACAGGATGGGCGAGCAGTACTTC.

The chain employs TRBV7-8 and TRBJ1-6; tentatively, D is TRBD1 (5 bases). The CDR3 spans 13 residues. The V gene lost 5 bases and the J gene lost 7 bases, with 9 bases spanning the gap. The V gene's germline CDR1 is SGHVS and CDR2 FQNEAQ. The CDR3 sequence: CASSPDRNSPLHF. The DNA for the CDR3 is TGTGCCAGCAGCCCAGACAGAAATTCACCCCTCCACTTT.

The CDR3 bases are TGTGCCAGCAGTGTGGGATTAGCTCCTCGGGATACGCAGTATTTT. Protein sequence: CASSVGLAPRDTQYF. This rearrangement joins TRBV2 to TRBJ2-3; no firm D call. Trimming stripped 4 bases from V and 6 bases from J, with 17 bases between. CDR1 and CDR2 (germline): SNHLY, FYNNEI. The CDR3 extends over 15 amino acids.

The rearrangement links TRBV5-8 to TRBJ1-3, with D possibly matching TRBD1 (5 bases). V gave up 2 bases and J gave up 7 bases, with 10 bases separating them. Germline V gene lookup returns CDR1 SGHTS and CDR2 YDEGEE. This CDR3 comprises 13 residues. The CDR3 region is CASSLQGANTIYF. Written as DNA, the CDR3 is TGTGCCAGCAGCTTACAAGGGGCGAACACCATATATTTT.

This chain uses TRBV18 with TRBJ1-6; 8 nucleotides match TRBD1. CDR3 length equals 14 residues. The V gene's germline CDR1 is KGHSH and CDR2 LQKENI. V was pared by 6 bases and J by 9 bases, with 7 bases of the junction left unmatched. CDR3 in DNA: TGTGCCAGCTCGGCGACAGGGGAAAGTTCACCCCTCCACTTT. As protein: CASSATGESSPLHF. Looking up the rest from reference TRBV18 and TRBJ1-6 gives the full variable domain: NAGVMQNPRHLVRRRGQEARLRCSPMKGHSHVYWYRQLPEEGLKFMVYLQKENIIDESGMPKERFSAEFPKEGPSILRIQQVVRGDSAAYFCASSATGESSPLHFGNGTRLTVT.